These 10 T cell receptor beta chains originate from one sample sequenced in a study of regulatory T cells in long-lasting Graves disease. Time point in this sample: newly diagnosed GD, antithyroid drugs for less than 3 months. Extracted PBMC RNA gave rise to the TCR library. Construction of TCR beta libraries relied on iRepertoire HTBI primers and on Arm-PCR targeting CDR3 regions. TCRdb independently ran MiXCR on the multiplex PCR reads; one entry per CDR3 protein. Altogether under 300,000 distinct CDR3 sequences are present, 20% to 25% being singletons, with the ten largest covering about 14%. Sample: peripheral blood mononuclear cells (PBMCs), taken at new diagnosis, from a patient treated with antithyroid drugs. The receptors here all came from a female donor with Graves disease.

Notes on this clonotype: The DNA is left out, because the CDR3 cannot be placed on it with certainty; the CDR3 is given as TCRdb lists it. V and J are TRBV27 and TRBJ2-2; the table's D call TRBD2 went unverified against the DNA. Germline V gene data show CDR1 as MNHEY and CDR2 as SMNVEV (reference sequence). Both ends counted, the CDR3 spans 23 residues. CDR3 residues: CASSLSGVADTQYFGPGTGELFF.

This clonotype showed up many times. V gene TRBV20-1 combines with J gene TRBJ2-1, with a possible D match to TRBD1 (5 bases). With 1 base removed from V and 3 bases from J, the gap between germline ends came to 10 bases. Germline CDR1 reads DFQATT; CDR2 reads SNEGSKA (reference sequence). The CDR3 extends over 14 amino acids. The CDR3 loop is CSARGRVLYNEQFF. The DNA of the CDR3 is TGCAGTGCTAGAGGCAGGGTACTCTACAATGAGCAGTTCTTC.

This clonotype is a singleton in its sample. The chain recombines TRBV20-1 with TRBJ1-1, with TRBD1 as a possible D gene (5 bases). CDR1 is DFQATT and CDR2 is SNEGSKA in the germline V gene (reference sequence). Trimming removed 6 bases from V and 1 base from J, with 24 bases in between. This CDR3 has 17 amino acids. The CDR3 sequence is CSATDGAQEVRNTEAFF. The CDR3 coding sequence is TGCAGTGCAACCGACGGGGCCCAGGAGGTTAGGAACACTGAAGCTTTCTTT.

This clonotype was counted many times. The CDR3 DNA is TGTGCCAGCAGCTCAAGGGGGTTTGGAGTTCAGTACTTC. It encodes CASSSRGFGVQYF. The chain has TRBV7-2 and TRBJ2-7, with D possibly being TRBD1 (6 bases). CDR1 is SGHTA, CDR2 FQGNSA, per germline. Between the trimmed V and J ends, which lost 4 bases and 10 bases, there was a span of 17 bases. CDR3 length: 13 residues.

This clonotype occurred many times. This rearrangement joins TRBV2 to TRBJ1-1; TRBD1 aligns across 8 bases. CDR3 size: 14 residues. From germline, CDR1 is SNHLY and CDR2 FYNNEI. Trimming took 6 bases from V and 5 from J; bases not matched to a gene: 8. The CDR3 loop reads CASRFGQGATEAFF. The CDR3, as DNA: TGTGCCAGCAGGTTCGGACAGGGTGCGACTGAAGCTTTCTTT.

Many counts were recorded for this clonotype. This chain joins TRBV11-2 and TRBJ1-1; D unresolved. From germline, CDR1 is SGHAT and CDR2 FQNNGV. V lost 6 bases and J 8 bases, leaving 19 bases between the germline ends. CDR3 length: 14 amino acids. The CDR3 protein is CASRRPMTHSEAFF. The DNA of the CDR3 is TGTGCCAGCAGACGTCCGATGACTCACAGCGAAGCTTTCTTT.

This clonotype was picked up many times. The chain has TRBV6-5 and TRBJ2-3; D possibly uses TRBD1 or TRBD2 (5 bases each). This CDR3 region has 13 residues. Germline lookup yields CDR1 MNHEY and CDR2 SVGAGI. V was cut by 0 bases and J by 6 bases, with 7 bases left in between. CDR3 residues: CASSYSGRDTQYF. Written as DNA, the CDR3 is TGTGCCAGCAGTTACTCGGGACGGGATACGCAGTATTTT.

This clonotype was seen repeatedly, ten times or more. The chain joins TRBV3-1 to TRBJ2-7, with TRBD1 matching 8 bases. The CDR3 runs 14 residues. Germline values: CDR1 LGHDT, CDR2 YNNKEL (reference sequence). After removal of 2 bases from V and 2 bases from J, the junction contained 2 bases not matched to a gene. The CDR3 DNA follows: TGTGCCAGCAGCCAAACAGGGGGTCCCTACGAGCAGTACTTC. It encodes CASSQTGGPYEQYF.

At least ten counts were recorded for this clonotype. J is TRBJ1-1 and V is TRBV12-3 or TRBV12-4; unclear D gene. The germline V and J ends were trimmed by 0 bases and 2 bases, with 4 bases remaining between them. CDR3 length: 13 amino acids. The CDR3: CASSLADNTEAFF. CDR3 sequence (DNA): TGTGCCAGCAGTTTAGCGGATAACACTGAAGCTTTCTTT.

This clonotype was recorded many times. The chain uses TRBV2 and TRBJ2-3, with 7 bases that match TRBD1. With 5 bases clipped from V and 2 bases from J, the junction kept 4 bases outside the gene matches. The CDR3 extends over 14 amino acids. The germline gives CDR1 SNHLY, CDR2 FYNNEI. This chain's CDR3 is CASSPGTATDTQYF. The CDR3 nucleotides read TGTGCCAGCAGTCCCGGGACAGCCACAGATACGCAGTATTTT.